This T cell receptor beta chain was observed in a study of T-cell memory formation after mild COVID-19. Study results and caveats: Contracting CD4+ clones lay largely in CM and EM, with CD8+ ones residing in EMRA. Cross-reactive memory seemingly joined, as some responding clones were found in pre-infection memory.

This clonotype has only a few counts. What it binds is unknown. MiXCR, applied by TCRdb to the 5' RACE reads, yields one record per CDR3 protein. The table records some 250,000 distinct CDR3 sequences, 9.4% of them present only once. This TCR was recovered from a man in his late teens or twenties who had mild COVID-19 (a few samples of this study predate the infection). Cell type and time point are not known. Material: PBMCs or a T cell subset sorted from them (not recorded which).

The CDR3 reads CASSRLGATSTDTQYF. CDR3 nucleotide sequence: TGTGCCAGCAGCCGCCTAGGGGCGACTAGCACAGATACGCAGTATTTT. The chain carries TRBV6-5 and TRBJ2-3; tentatively, D is TRBD1 (5 bases). This CDR3 has 16 amino acids. Germline loops: CDR1 MNHEY, CDR2 SVGAGI. V lost 6 bases and J 0 bases, leaving 16 bases between the germline ends.